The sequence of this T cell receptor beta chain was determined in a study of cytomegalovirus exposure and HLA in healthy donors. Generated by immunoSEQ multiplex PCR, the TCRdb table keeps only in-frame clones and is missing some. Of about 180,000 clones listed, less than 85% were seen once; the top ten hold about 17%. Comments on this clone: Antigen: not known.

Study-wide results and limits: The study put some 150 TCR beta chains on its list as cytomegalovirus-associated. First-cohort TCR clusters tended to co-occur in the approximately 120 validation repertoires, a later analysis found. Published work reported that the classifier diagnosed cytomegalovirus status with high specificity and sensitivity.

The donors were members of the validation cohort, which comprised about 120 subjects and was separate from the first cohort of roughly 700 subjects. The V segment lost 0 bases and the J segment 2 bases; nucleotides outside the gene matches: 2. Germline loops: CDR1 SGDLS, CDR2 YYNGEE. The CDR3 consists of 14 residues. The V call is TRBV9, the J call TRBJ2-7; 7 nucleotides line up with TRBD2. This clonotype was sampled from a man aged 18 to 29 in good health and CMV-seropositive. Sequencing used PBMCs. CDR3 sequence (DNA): TGTGCCAGCAGCGTAGGAAGCGGGACCTACGAGCAGTACTTC. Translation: CASSVGSGTYEQYF.